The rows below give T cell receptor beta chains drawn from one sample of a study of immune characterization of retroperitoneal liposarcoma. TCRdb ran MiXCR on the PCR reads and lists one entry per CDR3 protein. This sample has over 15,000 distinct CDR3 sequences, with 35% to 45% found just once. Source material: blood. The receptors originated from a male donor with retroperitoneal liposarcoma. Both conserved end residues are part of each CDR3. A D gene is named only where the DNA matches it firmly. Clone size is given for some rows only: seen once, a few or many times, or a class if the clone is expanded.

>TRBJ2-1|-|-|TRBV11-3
CASSPIEAAKRPSSF
TGTGCCAGCAGCCCTATTGAGGCAGCCAAGAGACCCAGTTCTTTC
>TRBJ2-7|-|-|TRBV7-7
CASSPDSLSYNEQYF
TGTGCTAGCAGCCCCGACAGCCTCTCCTACAATGAGCAGTACTTC
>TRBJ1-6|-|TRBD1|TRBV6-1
CASTTVGQRYNPPLHF
TGTGCCAGCACCACGGTGGGACAGCGATATAATCCACCCCTCCACTTT
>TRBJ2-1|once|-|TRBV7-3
CASSVKGGVGEQFF
TGTGCCAGCAGCGTCAAGGGGGGCGTGGGCGAGCAGTTCTTC
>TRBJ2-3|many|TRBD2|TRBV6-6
CASSYSTGTSTQYF
TGTGCCAGCAGTTACTCGACCGGGACTAGTACGCAGTATTTT
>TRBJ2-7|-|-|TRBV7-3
CASSPLQRASLNEQYF
TGTGCCAGCAGCCCCCTCCAGCGGGCCTCTCTCAATGAGCAGTACTTC
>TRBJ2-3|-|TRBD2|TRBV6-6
CASSAHRAGEADTQYF
TGTGCCAGCAGTGCCCACCGAGCGGGAGAGGCAGATACGCAGTATTTT
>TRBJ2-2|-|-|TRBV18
CASSPTHRGGGTGELFF
TGTGCCAGCTCCCCAACCCACAGGGGAGGCGGCACCGGGGAGCTGTTTTTT
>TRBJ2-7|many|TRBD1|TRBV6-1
CASRKGQGYEQYF
TGTGCCAGCAGGAAGGGACAGGGCTACGAGCAGTACTTC
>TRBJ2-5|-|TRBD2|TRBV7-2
CANSDGAGGLQGETQYF
TGTGCCAACAGCGACGGGGCGGGAGGGCTTCAAGGAGAGACCCAGTACTTC
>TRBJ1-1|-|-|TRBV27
CASSKGRSGVTEAFF
TGTGCCAGCAGCAAAGGCCGGAGCGGCGTCACTGAAGCTTTCTTT
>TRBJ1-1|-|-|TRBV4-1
CASSQEAEAFF
TGCGCCAGCAGCCAAGAAGCTGAAGCTTTCTTT
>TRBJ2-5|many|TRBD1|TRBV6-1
CASSEQLQGKAETQYF
TGTGCCAGCAGTGAACAGCTACAGGGGAAGGCGGAGACCCAGTACTTC
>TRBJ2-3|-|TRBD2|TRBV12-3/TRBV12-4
CASSLDVGGSTDTQYF
TGTGCCAGCAGTTTAGATGTGGGCGGGAGTACAGATACGCAGTATTTT
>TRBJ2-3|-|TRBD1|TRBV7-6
CASSLDRGMADTQYF
TGTGCCAGCAGCTTAGACAGGGGTATGGCAGATACGCAGTATTTT